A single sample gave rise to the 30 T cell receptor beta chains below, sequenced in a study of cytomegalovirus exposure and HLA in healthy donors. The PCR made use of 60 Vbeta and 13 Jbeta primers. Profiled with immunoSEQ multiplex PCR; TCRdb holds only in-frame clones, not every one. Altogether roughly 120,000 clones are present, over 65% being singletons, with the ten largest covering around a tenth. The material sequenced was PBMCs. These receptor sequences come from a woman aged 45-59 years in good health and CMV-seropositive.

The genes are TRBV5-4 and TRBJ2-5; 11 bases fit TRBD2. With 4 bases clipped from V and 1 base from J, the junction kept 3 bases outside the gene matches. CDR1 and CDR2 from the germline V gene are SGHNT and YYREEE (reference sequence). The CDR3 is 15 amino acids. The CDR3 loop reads CASSRTSGPQETQYF. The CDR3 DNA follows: TGTGCCAGCAGCCGGACTAGCGGGCCCCAAGAGACCCAGTACTTC.

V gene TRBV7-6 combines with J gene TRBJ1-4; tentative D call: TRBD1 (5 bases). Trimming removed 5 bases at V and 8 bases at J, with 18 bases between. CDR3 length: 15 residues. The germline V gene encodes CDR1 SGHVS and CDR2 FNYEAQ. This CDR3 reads CASSPRDWAGEKLFF. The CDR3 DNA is TGTGCCAGCAGCCCCAGGGATTGGGCTGGGGAAAAACTGTTTTTT.

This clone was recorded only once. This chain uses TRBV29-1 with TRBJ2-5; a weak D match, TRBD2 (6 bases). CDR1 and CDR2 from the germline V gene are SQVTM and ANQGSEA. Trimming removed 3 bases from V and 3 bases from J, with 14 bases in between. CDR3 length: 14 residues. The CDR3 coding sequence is TGCAGCGTTGAGGGACCAAGGAGGGAAGAGACCCAGTACTTC. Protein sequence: CSVEGPRREETQYF.

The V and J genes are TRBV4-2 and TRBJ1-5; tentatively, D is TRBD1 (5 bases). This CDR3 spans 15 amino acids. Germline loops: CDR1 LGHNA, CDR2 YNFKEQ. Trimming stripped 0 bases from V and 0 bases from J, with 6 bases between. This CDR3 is CASSQDTGSNQPQHF. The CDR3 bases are TGTGCCAGCAGCCAAGATACAGGTAGCAATCAGCCCCAGCATTTT.

CDR3 region: CASRTLAGPTQYF. As DNA, the CDR3 is TGTGCCAGCAGAACCTTAGCGGGGCCTACGCAGTATTTT. This sequence joins TRBV6-5 and TRBJ2-3; TRBD2 aligns across 8 bases. Trimming removed 6 bases from V and 8 bases from J; junction bases left unmatched: 7. This CDR3 has 13 amino acids. Germline lookup yields CDR1 MNHEY and CDR2 SVGAGI.

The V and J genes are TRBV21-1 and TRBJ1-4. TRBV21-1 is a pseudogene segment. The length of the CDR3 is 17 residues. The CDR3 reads CASSKEREIPTNEKLFF. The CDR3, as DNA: TGTGCCAGCAGCAAAGAGAGGGAAATCCCAACTAATGAAAAACTGTTTTTT.

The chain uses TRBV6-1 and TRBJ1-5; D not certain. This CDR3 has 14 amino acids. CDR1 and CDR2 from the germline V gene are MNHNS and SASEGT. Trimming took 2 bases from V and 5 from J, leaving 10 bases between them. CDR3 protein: CASSESGGYQPQHF. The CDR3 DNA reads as TGTGCCAGCAGTGAATCTGGAGGGTATCAGCCCCAGCATTTT.

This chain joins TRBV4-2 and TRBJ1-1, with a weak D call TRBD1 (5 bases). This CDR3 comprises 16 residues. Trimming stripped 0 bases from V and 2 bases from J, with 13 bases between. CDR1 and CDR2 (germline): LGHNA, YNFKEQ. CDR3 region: CASSQDRGGVNTEAFF. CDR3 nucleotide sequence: TGTGCCAGCAGCCAAGATCGGGGGGGGGTTAACACTGAAGCTTTCTTT.

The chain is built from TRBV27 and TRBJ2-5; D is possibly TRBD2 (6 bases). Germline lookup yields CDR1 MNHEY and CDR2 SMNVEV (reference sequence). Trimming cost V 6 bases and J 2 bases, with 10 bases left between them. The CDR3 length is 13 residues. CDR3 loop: CASSLANQETQYF. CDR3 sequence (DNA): TGTGCCAGCAGCCTAGCGAATCAAGAGACCCAGTACTTC.

DNA of the CDR3: TGTGCCAGCAGCTTACTGGGACTAGCGGACAACACCGGGGAGCTGTTTTTT. It yields the protein CASSLLGLADNTGELFF. This rearrangement joins TRBV5-6 to TRBJ2-2; TRBD2 agrees at 11 bases. Germline V CDR1 and CDR2: SGHDT, YYEEEE. J was trimmed by 2 bases and V by 2 bases; bases with no gene match: 5. The CDR3 runs 17 residues.

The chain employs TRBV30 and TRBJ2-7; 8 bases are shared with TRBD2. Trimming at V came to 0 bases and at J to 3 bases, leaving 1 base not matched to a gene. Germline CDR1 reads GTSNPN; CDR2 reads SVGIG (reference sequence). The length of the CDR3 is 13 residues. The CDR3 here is CAWSVSGGYEQYF. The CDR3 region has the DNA TGTGCCTGGAGTGTCAGCGGGGGCTACGAGCAGTACTTC.

The DNA of the CDR3 is TGTGCCAGCAGCCCCGGGGGGGGCGCCCCCTCTGGCTACACCTTC. This sequence encodes CASSPGGGAPSGYTF. V gene TRBV2 combines with J gene TRBJ1-2, with D possibly being TRBD1 (6 bases). Looked up from germline, CDR1 is SNHLY and CDR2 is FYNNEI. V was cut by 6 bases and J by 7 bases, with 21 bases left in between. The CDR3 runs to 15 residues.

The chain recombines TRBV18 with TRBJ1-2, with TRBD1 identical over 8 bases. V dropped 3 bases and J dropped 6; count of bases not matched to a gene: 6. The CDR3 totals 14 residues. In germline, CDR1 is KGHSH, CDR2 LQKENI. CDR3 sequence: CASSPLGQVDGYTF. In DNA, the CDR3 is TGTGCCAGCTCACCCTTGGGACAGGTCGATGGCTACACCTTC. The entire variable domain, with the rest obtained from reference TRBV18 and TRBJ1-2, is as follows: NAGVMQNPRHLVRRRGQEARLRCSPMKGHSHVYWYRQLPEEGLKFMVYLQKENIIDESGMPKERFSAEFPKEGPSILRIQQVVRGDSAAYFCASSPLGQVDGYTFGSGTRLTVV.

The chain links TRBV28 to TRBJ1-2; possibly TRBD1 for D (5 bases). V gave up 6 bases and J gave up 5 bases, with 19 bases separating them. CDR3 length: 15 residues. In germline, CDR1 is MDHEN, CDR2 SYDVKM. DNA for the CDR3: TGTGCCAGCAGCACCCAGCCAAAGGGGACTTATGGCTACACCTTC. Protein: CASSTQPKGTYGYTF.

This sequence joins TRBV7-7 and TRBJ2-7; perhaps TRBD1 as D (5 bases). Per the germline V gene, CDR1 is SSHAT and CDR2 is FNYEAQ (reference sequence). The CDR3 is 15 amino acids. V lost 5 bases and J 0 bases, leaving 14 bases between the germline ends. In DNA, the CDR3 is TGTGCCAGCAGCCTCAGGGTAGGATACTCCTACGAGCAGTACTTC. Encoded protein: CASSLRVGYSYEQYF.

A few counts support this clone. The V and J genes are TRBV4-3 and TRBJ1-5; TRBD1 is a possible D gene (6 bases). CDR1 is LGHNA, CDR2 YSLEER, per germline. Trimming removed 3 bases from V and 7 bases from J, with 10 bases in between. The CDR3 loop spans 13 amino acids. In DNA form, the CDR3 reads TGCGCCAGCAGCCAGGGCAGGGGACAGCCCCAGCATTTT. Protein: CASSQGRGQPQHF.

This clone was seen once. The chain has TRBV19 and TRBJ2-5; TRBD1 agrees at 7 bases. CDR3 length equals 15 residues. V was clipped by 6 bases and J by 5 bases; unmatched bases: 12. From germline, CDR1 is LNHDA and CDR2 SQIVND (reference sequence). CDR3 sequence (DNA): TGTGCCAGTAGAGGCCCGACAGGGAAGGAGGAGACCCAGTACTTC. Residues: CASRGPTGKEETQYF.

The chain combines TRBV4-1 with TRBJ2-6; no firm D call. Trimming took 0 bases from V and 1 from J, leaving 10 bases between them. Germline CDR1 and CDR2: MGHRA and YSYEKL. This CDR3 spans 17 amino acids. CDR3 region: CASSQESQVSGANVLTF. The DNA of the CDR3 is TGCGCCAGCAGCCAAGAATCCCAGGTTTCTGGGGCCAACGTCCTGACTTTC.

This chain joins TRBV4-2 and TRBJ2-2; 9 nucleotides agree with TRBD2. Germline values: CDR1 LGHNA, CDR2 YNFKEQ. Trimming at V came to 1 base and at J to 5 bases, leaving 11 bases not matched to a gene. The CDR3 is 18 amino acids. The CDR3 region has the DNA TGTGCCAGCAGCCAAGCGAAAGTAGCGGGAGTTACTACCGGGGAGCTGTTTTTT. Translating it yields CASSQAKVAGVTTGELFF.

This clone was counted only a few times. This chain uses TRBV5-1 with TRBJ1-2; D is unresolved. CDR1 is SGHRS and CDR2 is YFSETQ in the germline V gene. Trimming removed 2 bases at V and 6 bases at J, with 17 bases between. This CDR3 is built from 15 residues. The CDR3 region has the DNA TGCGCCAGCAGCTTACCCTCGCCGGGAGGGAATGGCTACACCTTC. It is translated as CASSLPSPGGNGYTF.

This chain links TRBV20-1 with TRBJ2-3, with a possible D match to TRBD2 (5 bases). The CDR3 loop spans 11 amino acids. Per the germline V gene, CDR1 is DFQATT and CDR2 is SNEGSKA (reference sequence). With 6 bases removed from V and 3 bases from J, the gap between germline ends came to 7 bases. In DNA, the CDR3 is TGCAGTGCGAGGGAGACAGATACGCAGTATTTT. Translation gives CSARETDTQYF.

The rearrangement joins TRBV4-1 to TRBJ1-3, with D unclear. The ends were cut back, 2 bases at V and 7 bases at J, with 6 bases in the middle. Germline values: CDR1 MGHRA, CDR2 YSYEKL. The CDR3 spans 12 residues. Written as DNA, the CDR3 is TGCGCCAGCAGCCAACTCGGGAACACCATATATTTT. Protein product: CASSQLGNTIYF.

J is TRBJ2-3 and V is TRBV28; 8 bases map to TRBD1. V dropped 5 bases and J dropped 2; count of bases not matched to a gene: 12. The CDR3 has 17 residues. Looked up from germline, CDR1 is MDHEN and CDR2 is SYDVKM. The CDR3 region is CASSQPWATGDTDTQYF. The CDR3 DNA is TGTGCCAGCAGTCAACCCTGGGCGACAGGGGACACAGATACGCAGTATTTT. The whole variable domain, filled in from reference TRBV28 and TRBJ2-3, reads DVKVTQSSRYLVKRTGEKVFLECVQDMDHENMFWYRQDPGLGLRLIYFSYDVKMKEKGDIPEGYSVSREKKERFSLILESASTNQTSMYLCASSQPWATGDTDTQYFGPGTRLTVL.

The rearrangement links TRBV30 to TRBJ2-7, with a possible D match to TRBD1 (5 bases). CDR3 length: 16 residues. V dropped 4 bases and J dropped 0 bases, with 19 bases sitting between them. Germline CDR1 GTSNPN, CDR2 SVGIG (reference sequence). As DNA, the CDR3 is TGTGCCTGGACCCCTCCCCCCCCGACAGCCTCCTACGAGCAGTACTTC. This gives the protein CAWTPPPPTASYEQYF.

The CDR3 sequence: CASSLGTGGGNTIYF. As DNA, the CDR3 is TGTGCCAGCAGCTTAGGAACGGGCGGGGGAAACACCATATATTTT. This chain links TRBV7-6 with TRBJ1-3, with unresolved D. This CDR3 has 15 residues. Trimming left V 1 base short and J 4 bases short, with 11 bases between. Germline assignment: CDR1 SGHVS and CDR2 FNYEAQ.

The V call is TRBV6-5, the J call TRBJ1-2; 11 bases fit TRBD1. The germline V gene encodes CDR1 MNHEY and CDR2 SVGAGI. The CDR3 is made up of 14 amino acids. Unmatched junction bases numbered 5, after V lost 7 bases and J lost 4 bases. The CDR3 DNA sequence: TGTGCCAGCACCCCCGGGACAGGGGGCTATGGCTACACCTTC. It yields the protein CASTPGTGGYGYTF.

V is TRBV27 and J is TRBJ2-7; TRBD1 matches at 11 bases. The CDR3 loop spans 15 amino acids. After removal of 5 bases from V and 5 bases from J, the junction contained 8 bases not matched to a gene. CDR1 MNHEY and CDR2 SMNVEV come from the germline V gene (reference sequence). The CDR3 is CASSDRTGGKDEQYF. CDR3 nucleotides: TGTGCCAGCAGTGACCGGACAGGGGGCAAGGACGAGCAGTACTTC.

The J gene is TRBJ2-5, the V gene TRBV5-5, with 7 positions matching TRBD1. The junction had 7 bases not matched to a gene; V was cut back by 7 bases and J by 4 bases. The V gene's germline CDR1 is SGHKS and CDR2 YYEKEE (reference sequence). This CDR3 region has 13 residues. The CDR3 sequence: CASARQGTETQYF. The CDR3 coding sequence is TGTGCCAGCGCCAGACAGGGAACAGAGACCCAGTACTTC. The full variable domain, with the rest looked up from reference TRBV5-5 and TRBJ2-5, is DAGVTQSPTHLIKTRGQQVTLRCSPISGHKSVSWYQQVLGQGPQFIFQYYEKEERGRGNFPDRFSARQFPNYSSELNVNALLLGDSALYLCASARQGTETQYFGPGTRLLVL.

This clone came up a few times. CDR3 sequence reads: CASSLAGGYEQFF. The CDR3 nucleotides read TGTGCCAGCAGTTTAGCGGGGGGCTATGAGCAGTTCTTC. The chain employs TRBV27 and TRBJ2-1, with 8 positions matching TRBD2. Germline V lookup: CDR1 MNHEY, CDR2 SMNVEV (reference sequence). Trimming took 2 bases from V and 8 from J; bases not matched to a gene: 2. The CDR3 totals 13 residues.

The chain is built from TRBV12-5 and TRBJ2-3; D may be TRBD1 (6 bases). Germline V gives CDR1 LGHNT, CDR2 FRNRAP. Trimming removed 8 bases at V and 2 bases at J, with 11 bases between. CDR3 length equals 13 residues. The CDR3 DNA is TGTGCTAGTACAGGGTGGACCACAGATACGCAGTATTTT. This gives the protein CASTGWTTDTQYF. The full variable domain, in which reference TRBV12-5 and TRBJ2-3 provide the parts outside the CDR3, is DARVTQTPRHKVTEMGQEVTMRCQPILGHNTVFWYRQTMMQGLELLAYFRNRAPLDDSGMPKDRFSAEMPDATLATLKIQPSEPRDSAVYFCASTGWTTDTQYFGPGTRLTVL.